The clone carrying this TCR beta chain has just a few counts. The CDR3 is made up of 16 amino acids. Trimming cost V 3 bases and J 4 bases, with 17 bases left between them. From germline, CDR1 is KGHDR and CDR2 SFDVKD. This record belongs to a study of blood T cell repertoires in COVID-19. Sequencing was performed with immunoSEQ multiplex PCR; in TCRdb, only in-frame clones are kept and a portion is missing. This table holds tens of thousands of clones, around 82% found once. The chain uses TRBV24-1 and TRBJ1-2, with D perhaps matching TRBD1 (6 bases). The TCR sequence derives from a woman of 80 years or more with active or convalescent COVID-19. Sequencing used peripheral blood. CDR3 in DNA: TGTGCCACCAGTGATGCTACAGGGAGGGAGATCTATGGCTACACCTTC. Its translation is CATSDATGREIYGYTF.